A single sample is the source of the 26 T cell receptor beta chains below, sequenced in a study of blood T cell repertoires in COVID-19. Only in-frame clones appear in the TCRdb table, and some are missing; sequencing was by immunoSEQ multiplex PCR. The repertoire consists of 250,000 to 300,000 clones, with approximately 88% occurring once and the leading ten covering roughly 10%. The sequenced material came from peripheral blood. Receptor source: a woman aged 65 to 85 with COVID-19, enrolled during active disease.

This chain links TRBV6-6 with TRBJ2-3; 7 nucleotides agree with TRBD2. The CDR3 spans 15 residues. Trimming took 1 base from V and 2 from J; bases not matched to a gene: 3. Germline lookup yields CDR1 MNHNY and CDR2 SVGAGI (reference sequence). The CDR3 nucleotides read TGTGCCAGCAGTTACTTTGGGAGGGTCACAGATACGCAGTATTTT. It specifies CASSYFGRVTDTQYF.

This chain joins TRBV9 and TRBJ1-4, with no clear D. This CDR3 spans 16 amino acids. CDR1 is SGDLS and CDR2 is YYNGEE in the germline V gene. With 0 bases removed from V and 1 base from J, the gap between germline ends came to 10 bases. CDR3 nucleotides: TGTGCCAGCAGCGTAGGGCGACGGGAAACTAATGAAAAACTGTTTTTT. Its translation: CASSVGRRETNEKLFF.

This chain uses TRBV5-4 with TRBJ1-4; 11 nucleotides agree with TRBD1. CDR3 length: 15 amino acids. Germline V CDR1 and CDR2: SGHNT, YYREEE (reference sequence). J was trimmed by 7 bases and V by 0 bases; bases with no gene match: 2. CDR3 in amino acids: CASSLAGTGGEKLFF. The CDR3 DNA follows: TGTGCCAGCAGCTTGGCTGGGACAGGGGGTGAAAAACTGTTTTTT.

The chain recombines TRBV28 with TRBJ1-2; 7 bases are a match to TRBD1. The V gene's germline CDR1 is MDHEN and CDR2 SYDVKM. The CDR3 has 18 amino acids. V was clipped by 6 bases and J by 2 bases; unmatched bases: 18. The CDR3 is CASSRVMTGSPMNYGYTF. The CDR3 DNA reads as TGTGCCAGCAGCCGTGTGATGACAGGGTCACCTATGAACTATGGCTACACCTTC.

The chain couples TRBV13 to TRBJ2-2; 9 bases line up with TRBD1. This CDR3 has 15 amino acids. V was clipped by 6 bases and J by 7 bases; unmatched bases: 9. Germline loops: CDR1 PRHDT, CDR2 FYEKMQ (reference sequence). CDR3 amino acids: CASRAGDREVGELFF. In nucleotides, the CDR3 is TGTGCCAGCAGGGCCGGGGACAGGGAAGTCGGGGAGCTGTTTTTT.

The chain has TRBV6-2 or TRBV6-3 and TRBJ1-3; D perhaps matches TRBD1 (6 bases). V shed 4 bases and J shed 4 bases, with 23 bases lying between them. The CDR3 covers 18 residues. CDR1 is MNHEY, CDR2 SVGEGT, per germline. CDR3 in amino acids: CASSFLRDTDRPGNTIYF. DNA of the CDR3: TGTGCCAGCAGTTTTCTCCGGGACACGGATAGACCCGGAAACACCATATATTTT.

CDR3 sequence reads: CASNSDRNRLGYTF. The CDR3 bases are TGTGCCAGTAACTCCGACAGAAACAGGCTCGGCTACACCTTC. V usage is TRBV19 and J usage is TRBJ1-2; TRBD1 is a possible D gene (5 bases). Trimming took off 7 bases at V and 8 bases at J, with 20 bases between the two ends. Per germline, CDR1 LNHDA and CDR2 SQIVND (reference sequence). The length of the CDR3 is 14 residues. The full variable domain, completed using reference TRBV19 and TRBJ1-2, is DGGITQSPKYLFRKEGQNVTLSCEQNLNHDAMYWYRQDPGQGLRLIYYSQIVNDFQKGDIAEGYSVSREKKESFPLTVTSAQKNPTAFYLCASNSDRNRLGYTFGSGTRLTVV.

V and J are TRBV7-9 and TRBJ2-3; 11 bases are shared with TRBD2. CDR3 length: 16 amino acids. Germline V CDR1 and CDR2: SEHNR, FQNEAQ (reference sequence). The ends lost 6 bases at V and 3 bases at J; junction bases unmatched: 8. CDR3 DNA: TGTGCCAGCAGACCCGCTAGCGGGAGGACGACAGATACGCAGTATTTT. Translating gives CASRPASGRTTDTQYF. The whole variable domain, remainder taken from reference TRBV7-9 and TRBJ2-3, is DTGVSQNPRHKITKRGQNVTFRCDPISEHNRLYWYRQTLGQGPEFLTYFQNEAQLEKSRLLSDRFSAERPKGSFSTLEIQRTEQGDSAMYLCASRPASGRTTDTQYFGPGTRLTVL.

The chain links TRBV28 to TRBJ2-6; D gene ambiguous. The CDR3 loop spans 14 amino acids. V lost 4 bases, J lost 3 bases, and 7 bases lay in between. Germline V gene sequence: CDR1 MDHEN, CDR2 SYDVKM. The CDR3 DNA reads TGTGCCAGCAGTTCGGGTCTTGGGGCCAACGTCCTGACTTTC. As protein: CASSSGLGANVLTF.

This clone was seen many times. The rearrangement uses TRBV28 and TRBJ2-2; D gene unclear. The CDR3 extends over 16 amino acids. The V gene's germline CDR1 is MDHEN and CDR2 SYDVKM. Trimming removed 1 base at V and 2 bases at J, with 11 bases between. The CDR3 DNA is TGTGCCAGCAGTTTATTATCGACAAGCAACACCGGGGAGCTGTTTTTT. It codes for CASSLLSTSNTGELFF.

Concerning this clone itself: Additional DNA sequences in this sample encode the identical CDR3. The chain combines TRBV5-1 with TRBJ2-5; tentative D call: TRBD2 (5 bases). Trimming took 2 bases from V and 2 from J, leaving 7 bases between them. This CDR3 has 13 residues. From germline, CDR1 is SGHRS and CDR2 YFSETQ. The CDR3 region has the DNA TGCGCCAGCAGCTTATCGGGGCAAGAGACCCAGTACTTC. This gives the protein CASSLSGQETQYF. The full variable domain, in which reference TRBV5-1 and TRBJ2-5 provide the parts outside the CDR3, is KAGVTQTPRYLIKTRGQQVTLSCSPISGHRSVSWYQQTPGQGLQFLFEYFSETQRNKGNFPGRFSGRQFSNSRSEMNVSTLELGDSALYLCASSLSGQETQYFGPGTRLLVL.

The chain combines TRBV19 with TRBJ2-1; 9 nucleotides match TRBD2. The CDR3 length is 14 residues. The V gene end was trimmed by 6 bases and the J gene end by 8 bases; junction bases not matched to a gene: 8. Germline loops: CDR1 LNHDA, CDR2 SQIVND (reference sequence). For the CDR3, the DNA is TGTGCCAGTAGCAGTAGCGGGAGTTACCATGAGCAGTTCTTC. It codes for CASSSSGSYHEQFF.

The chain joins TRBV4-1 to TRBJ2-3; weak D call: TRBD1 (5 bases). The CDR3 sequence is 15 residues long. The V and J ends lost 4 bases and 6 bases respectively, with 17 bases between them. Germline assignment: CDR1 MGHRA and CDR2 YSYEKL. CDR3 amino acids: CASSPSGAIPDTQYF. CDR3 nucleotide sequence: TGCGCCAGCAGCCCGAGTGGGGCGATCCCGGATACGCAGTATTTT.

V is TRBV19 and J is TRBJ1-1, with D possibly matching TRBD1 (5 bases). This CDR3 is built from 13 residues. Trimming cost V 7 bases and J 6 bases, with 15 bases left between them. Germline CDR1 is LNHDA and CDR2 is SQIVND (reference sequence). The CDR3 reads CASKEKGWAEAFF. For the CDR3, the DNA is TGTGCCAGTAAAGAAAAGGGGTGGGCTGAAGCTTTCTTT.

The chain recombines TRBV29-1 with TRBJ1-1, with a weak D call TRBD1 (6 bases). The CDR3 covers 16 residues. Germline loops: CDR1 SQVTM, CDR2 ANQGSEA. Trimming stripped 5 bases from V and 0 bases from J, with 19 bases between. For the CDR3, the DNA is TGCAGCGTTCTTAGGGCAGGGGAAATTATGAACACTGAAGCTTTCTTT. This gives the protein CSVLRAGEIMNTEAFF.

This chain connects TRBV4-1 to TRBJ2-1, with unresolved D. This CDR3 comprises 15 residues. Germline CDR1 and CDR2: MGHRA and YSYEKL. With 0 bases removed from V and 3 bases from J, the gap between germline ends came to 9 bases. As DNA, the CDR3 is TGCGCCAGCAGCCAAGAATCAGATATCTACAATGAGCAGTTCTTC. Translating gives CASSQESDIYNEQFF.

This clone was seen at least ten times. The genes are TRBV14 and TRBJ2-1; 10 nucleotides align to TRBD2. The CDR3 contains 21 residues. V lost 1 base, J lost 6 bases, and 21 bases stayed unmatched. Germline CDR1 and CDR2: SGHDN and FVKESK. DNA for the CDR3: TGTGCCAGCAGCCAAGCGGGTAGAACTAGCGGGAACCCATTTAGAGGCAATGAGCAGTTCTTC. Its translation: CASSQAGRTSGNPFRGNEQFF.

This clone has only one observation. The chain combines TRBV5-5 with TRBJ2-1; D is unresolved. Trimming removed 0 bases at V and 8 bases at J, with 15 bases between. The CDR3 extends over 15 amino acids. The germline CDR1 and CDR2 sequences are SGHKS and YYEKEE (reference sequence). CDR3 amino acids: CASSLVGFDRDEQFF. The CDR3 bases are TGTGCCAGCAGCTTGGTCGGGTTCGATCGGGATGAGCAGTTCTTC.

CDR3 in amino acids: CASSSRTGYGYTF. The CDR3 coding sequence is TGTGCCAGCAGCTCTAGGACAGGTTATGGCTACACCTTC. The J gene is TRBJ1-2, the V gene TRBV3-1 (or the pseudogene TRBV3-2), with TRBD1 matching over 7 bases. J gave up 5 bases and V 5 bases, and 5 bases lay outside the gene matches. This CDR3 contains 13 residues. Germline V gene sequence: CDR1 LGHDT, CDR2 YNNKEL (reference sequence).

This chain uses TRBV15 with TRBJ1-4; the match to TRBD1 covers 7 bases. V shed 0 bases, J shed 8 bases, and the junction held 9 bases outside the gene matches. This CDR3 has 16 residues. Germline CDR1 LNHNV, CDR2 YYDKDF (reference sequence). CDR3 sequence reads: CATSRDLQGVEEKLFF. In nucleotides, the CDR3 is TGTGCCACCAGCAGAGATTTGCAGGGGGTAGAAGAAAAACTGTTTTTT.

V gene TRBV7-9 combines with J gene TRBJ2-2; 7 nucleotides agree with TRBD2. Germline V gene sequence: CDR1 SEHNR, CDR2 FQNEAQ (reference sequence). CDR3 length: 13 residues. V lost 3 bases and J lost 7; bases outside the gene matches: 2. The CDR3 DNA reads TGTGCCAGCAGCTTGCGGGAGCGCGGGGAGCTGTTTTTT. This gives the protein CASSLRERGELFF.

The V call is TRBV6-5, the J call TRBJ1-5, with D possibly being TRBD1 (5 bases). The CDR3 contains 13 residues. Looked up from germline, CDR1 is MNHEY and CDR2 is SVGAGI. V was pared by 11 bases and J by 5 bases, with 16 bases between. The CDR3 DNA sequence: TGTGCCGCGGGGCAGGCCAGCGATCAGCCCCAGCATTTT. Protein product: CAAGQASDQPQHF.

This sequence joins TRBV5-5 and TRBJ2-7; D ambiguous. The CDR3 is 15 amino acids. Germline CDR1 and CDR2: SGHKS and YYEKEE (reference sequence). Trimming removed 0 bases from V and 1 base from J, with 11 bases in between. The CDR3 sequence: CASSLGVSASYEQYF. The CDR3 region has the DNA TGTGCCAGCAGCTTGGGGGTGAGCGCGTCCTACGAGCAGTACTTC.

V usage is TRBV29-1 and J usage is TRBJ2-2; 8 nucleotides agree with TRBD1. The CDR3 totals 14 residues. The V and J ends lost 5 bases and 5 bases, in that order; junction bases with no gene match: 7. The germline gives CDR1 SQVTM, CDR2 ANQGSEA. CDR3 sequence reads: CSVIRNRGTGELFF. The CDR3 nucleotides read TGCAGCGTTATAAGAAACAGGGGGACCGGGGAGCTGTTTTTT.

J is TRBJ2-6 and V is TRBV28, with 8 bases aligning to TRBD2. Germline V CDR1 and CDR2: MDHEN, SYDVKM. This CDR3 contains 17 residues. V shed 5 bases, J shed 1 base, and the junction held 7 bases outside the gene matches. The CDR3 is CASSPPGGASGANVLTF. The CDR3 DNA reads as TGTGCCAGCAGTCCCCCGGGGGGGGCATCTGGGGCCAACGTCCTGACTTTC.

The J gene is TRBJ2-2, the V gene TRBV5-1; weak D call: TRBD1 (6 bases). V shed 4 bases and J shed 7 bases, with 14 bases lying between them. Germline assignment: CDR1 SGHRS and CDR2 YFSETQ. This CDR3 is built from 14 residues. This CDR3 is CASSPQGNGGELFF. In nucleotides, the CDR3 is TGCGCCAGCAGCCCTCAGGGGAACGGCGGGGAGCTGTTTTTT.